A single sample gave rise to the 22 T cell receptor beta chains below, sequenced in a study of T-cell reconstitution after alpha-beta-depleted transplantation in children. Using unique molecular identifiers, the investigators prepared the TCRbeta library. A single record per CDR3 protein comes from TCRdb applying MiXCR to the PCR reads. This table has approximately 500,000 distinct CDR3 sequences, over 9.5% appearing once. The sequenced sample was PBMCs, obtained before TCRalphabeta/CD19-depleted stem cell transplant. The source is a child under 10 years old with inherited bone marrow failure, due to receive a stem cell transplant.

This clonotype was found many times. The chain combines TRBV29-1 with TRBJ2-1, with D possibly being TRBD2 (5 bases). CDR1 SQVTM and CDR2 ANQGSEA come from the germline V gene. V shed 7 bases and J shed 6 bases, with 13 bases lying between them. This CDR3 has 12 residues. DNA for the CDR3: TGCAGCGCTCGGGGAGTGGGCAATGAGCAGTTCTTC. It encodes CSARGVGNEQFF.

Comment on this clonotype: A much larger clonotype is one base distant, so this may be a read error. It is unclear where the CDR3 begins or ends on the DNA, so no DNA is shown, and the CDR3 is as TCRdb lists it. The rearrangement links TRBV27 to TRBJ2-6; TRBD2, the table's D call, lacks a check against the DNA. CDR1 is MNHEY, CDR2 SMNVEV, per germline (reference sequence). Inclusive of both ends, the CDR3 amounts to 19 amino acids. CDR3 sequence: CASSTSGLAGVSEANVLTF.

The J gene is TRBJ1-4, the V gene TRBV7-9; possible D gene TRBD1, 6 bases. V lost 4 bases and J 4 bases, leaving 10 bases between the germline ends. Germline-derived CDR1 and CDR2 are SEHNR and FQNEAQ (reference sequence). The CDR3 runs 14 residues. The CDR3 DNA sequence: TGTGCCAGCAGCTACGGGACAAGTAATGAAAAACTGTTTTTT. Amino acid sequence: CASSYGTSNEKLFF.

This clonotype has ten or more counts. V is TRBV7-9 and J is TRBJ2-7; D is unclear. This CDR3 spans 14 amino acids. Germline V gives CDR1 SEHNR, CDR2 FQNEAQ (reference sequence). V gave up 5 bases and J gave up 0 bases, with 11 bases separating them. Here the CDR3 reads CASSRGRSSYEQYF. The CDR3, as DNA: TGTGCCAGCAGCCGCGGCAGGAGCTCCTACGAGCAGTACTTC.

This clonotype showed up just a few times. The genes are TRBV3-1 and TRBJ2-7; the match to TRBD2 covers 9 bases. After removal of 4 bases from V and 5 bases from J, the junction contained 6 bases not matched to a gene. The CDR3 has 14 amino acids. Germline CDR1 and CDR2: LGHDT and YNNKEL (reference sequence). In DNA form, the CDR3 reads TGTGCCAGCAGCCTTAGCGGGAGCGCGGACGAGCAGTACTTC. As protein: CASSLSGSADEQYF.

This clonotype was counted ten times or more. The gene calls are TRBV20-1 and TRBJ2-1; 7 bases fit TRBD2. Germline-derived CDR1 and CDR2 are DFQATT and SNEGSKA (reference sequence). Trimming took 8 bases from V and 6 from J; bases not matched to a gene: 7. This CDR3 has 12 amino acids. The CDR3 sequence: CSHTREGNEQFF. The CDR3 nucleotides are TGCAGTCATACTAGGGAGGGCAATGAGCAGTTCTTC.

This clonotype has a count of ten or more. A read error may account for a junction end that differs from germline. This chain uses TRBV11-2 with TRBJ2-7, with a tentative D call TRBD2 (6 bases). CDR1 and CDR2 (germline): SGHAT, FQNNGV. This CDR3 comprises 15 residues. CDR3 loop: CASSSMGGRPHEQYF. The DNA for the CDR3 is TGTGCCAGTAGCTCTATGGGGGGAAGGCCCCACGAGCAGTACTTC.

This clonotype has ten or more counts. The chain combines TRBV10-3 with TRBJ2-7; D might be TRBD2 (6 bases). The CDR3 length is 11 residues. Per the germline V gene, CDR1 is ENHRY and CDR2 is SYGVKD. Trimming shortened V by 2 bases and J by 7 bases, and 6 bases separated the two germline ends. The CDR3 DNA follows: TGTGCCATCAGTGAGCGGGGGGAGCAGTACTTC. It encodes CAISERGEQYF.

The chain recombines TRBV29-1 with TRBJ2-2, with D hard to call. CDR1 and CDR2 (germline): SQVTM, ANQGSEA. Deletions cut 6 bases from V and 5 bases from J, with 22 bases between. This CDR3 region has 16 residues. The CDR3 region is CSVNGGGSRPTGELFF. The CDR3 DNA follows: TGCAGCGTGAATGGTGGTGGGTCCAGACCGACCGGGGAGCTGTTTTTT.

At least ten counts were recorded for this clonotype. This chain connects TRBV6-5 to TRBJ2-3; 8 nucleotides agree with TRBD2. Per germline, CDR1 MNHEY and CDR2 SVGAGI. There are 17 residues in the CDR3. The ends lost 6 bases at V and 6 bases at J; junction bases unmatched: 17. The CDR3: CASSHIGLAGGRDTQYF. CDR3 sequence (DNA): TGTGCCAGCAGCCACATCGGGCTAGCGGGCGGGAGGGATACGCAGTATTTT.

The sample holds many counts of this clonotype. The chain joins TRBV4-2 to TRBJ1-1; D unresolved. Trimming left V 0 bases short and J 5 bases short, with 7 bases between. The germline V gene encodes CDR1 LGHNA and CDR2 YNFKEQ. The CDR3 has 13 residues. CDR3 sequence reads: CASSQDGRTEAFF. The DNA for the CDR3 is TGTGCCAGCAGCCAAGATGGGAGGACTGAAGCTTTCTTT.

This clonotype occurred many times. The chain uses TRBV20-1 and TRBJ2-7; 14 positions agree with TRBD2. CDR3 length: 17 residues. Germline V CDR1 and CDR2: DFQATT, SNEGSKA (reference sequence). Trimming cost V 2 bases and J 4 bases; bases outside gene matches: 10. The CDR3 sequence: CSARKPGTSGRSYEQYF. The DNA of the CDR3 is TGCAGTGCTAGAAAACCCGGGACTAGCGGGAGATCTTACGAGCAGTACTTC.

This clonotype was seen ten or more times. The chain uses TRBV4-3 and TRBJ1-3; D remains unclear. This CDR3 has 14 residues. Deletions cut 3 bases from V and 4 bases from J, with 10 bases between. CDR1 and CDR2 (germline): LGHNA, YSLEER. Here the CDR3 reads CASSHPTRGNTIYF. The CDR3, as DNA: TGCGCCAGCAGCCATCCGACGCGAGGAAACACCATATATTTT.

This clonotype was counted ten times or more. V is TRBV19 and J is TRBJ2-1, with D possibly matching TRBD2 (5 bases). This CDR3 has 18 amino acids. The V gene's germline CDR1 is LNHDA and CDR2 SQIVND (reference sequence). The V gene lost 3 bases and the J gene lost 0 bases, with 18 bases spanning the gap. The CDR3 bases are TGTGCCAGTAGTATTGTGGGAGCGGATGATCCCTCCTACAATGAGCAGTTCTTC. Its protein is CASSIVGADDPSYNEQFF.

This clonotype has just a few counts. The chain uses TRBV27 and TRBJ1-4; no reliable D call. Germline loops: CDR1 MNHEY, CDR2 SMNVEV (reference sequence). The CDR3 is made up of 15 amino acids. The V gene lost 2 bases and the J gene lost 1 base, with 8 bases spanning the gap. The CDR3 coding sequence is TGTGCCAGCAGTTTAACTGTGGAAACTAATGAAAAACTGTTTTTT. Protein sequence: CASSLTVETNEKLFF.

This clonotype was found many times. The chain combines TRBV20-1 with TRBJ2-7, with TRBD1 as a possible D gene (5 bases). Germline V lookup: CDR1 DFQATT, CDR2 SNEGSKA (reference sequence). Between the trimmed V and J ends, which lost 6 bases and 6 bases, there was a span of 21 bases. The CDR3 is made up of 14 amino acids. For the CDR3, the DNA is TGCAGTGCCAAGCTTAAGTGGAAGGGGCGCGAGCAGTACTTC. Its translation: CSAKLKWKGREQYF.

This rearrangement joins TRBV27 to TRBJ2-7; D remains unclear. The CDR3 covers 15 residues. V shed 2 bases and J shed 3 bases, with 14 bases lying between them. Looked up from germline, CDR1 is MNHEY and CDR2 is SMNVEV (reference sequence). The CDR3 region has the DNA TGTGCCAGCAGTTTAAAGGCACCAACTTACTACGAGCAGTACTTC. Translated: CASSLKAPTYYEQYF.

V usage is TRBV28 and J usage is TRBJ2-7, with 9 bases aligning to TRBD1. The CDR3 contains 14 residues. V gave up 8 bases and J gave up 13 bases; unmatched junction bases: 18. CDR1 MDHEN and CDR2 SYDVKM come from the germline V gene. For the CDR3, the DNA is TGTGCCAGCCGACCCCTGGGACAGGGCCGGTGGTATTACTTC. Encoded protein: CASRPLGQGRWYYF.

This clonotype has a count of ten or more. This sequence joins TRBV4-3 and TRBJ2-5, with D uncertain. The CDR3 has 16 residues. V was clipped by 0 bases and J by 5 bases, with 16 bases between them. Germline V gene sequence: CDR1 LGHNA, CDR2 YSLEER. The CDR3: CASSQDQAVPGETQYF. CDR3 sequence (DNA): TGCGCCAGCAGCCAAGATCAGGCCGTGCCCGGGGAGACCCAGTACTTC.

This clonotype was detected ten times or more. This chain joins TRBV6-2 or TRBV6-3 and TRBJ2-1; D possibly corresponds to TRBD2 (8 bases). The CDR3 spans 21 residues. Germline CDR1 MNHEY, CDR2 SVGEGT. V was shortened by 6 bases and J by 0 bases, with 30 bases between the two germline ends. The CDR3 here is CASSRGPLAGLPGGSYNEQFF. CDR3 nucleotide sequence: TGTGCCAGCAGCCGGGGCCCGCTAGCGGGCCTTCCAGGGGGCTCCTACAATGAGCAGTTCTTC.

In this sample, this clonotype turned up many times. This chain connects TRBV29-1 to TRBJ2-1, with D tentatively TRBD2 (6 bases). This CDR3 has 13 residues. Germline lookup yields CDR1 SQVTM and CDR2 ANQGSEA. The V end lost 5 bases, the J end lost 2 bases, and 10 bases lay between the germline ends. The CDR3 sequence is CSVSGGAYNEQFF. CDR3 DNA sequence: TGCAGCGTTTCCGGGGGTGCCTACAATGAGCAGTTCTTC.

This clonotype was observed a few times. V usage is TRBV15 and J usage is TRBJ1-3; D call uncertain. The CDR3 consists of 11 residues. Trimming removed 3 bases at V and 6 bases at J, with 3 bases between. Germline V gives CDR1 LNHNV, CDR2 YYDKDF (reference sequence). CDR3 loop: CATSSLNTIYF. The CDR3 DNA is TGTGCCACCAGCAGTCTAAACACCATATATTTT.